This T cell receptor beta chain was obtained from a study of early T cells in non-severe SARS-CoV-2 infection. Study-wide background: Sequencing was performed on bulk RNA from unsorted whole blood, leaving chains unpaired.

Germline V gene sequence: CDR1 SGHDN, CDR2 FVKESK. The CDR3 loop spans 15 amino acids. Germline trimming cut 1 base from V and 7 bases from J; bases unmatched to any gene: 3. This clonotype has at least ten counts. Unique molecular identifiers were affixed to single, distinct cDNA molecules. Each CDR3 protein gets one entry after TCRdb re-called the 5' RACE reads with MiXCR. The sample includes under 40,000 distinct CDR3 sequences, roughly 5.7% seen only once; the top ten take roughly 4.4%. This receptor was obtained from an adult who was a healthcare worker with PCR-confirmed SARS-CoV-2 infection or an uninfected control (not recorded which). This rearrangement joins TRBV14 to TRBJ1-6; 8 bases are a match to TRBD1. The material sequenced was whole blood. The chain's CDR3 is CASSQGQGRNSPLHF. CDR3 DNA sequence: TGTGCCAGCAGCCAAGGACAGGGGCGGAATTCACCCCTCCACTTT.